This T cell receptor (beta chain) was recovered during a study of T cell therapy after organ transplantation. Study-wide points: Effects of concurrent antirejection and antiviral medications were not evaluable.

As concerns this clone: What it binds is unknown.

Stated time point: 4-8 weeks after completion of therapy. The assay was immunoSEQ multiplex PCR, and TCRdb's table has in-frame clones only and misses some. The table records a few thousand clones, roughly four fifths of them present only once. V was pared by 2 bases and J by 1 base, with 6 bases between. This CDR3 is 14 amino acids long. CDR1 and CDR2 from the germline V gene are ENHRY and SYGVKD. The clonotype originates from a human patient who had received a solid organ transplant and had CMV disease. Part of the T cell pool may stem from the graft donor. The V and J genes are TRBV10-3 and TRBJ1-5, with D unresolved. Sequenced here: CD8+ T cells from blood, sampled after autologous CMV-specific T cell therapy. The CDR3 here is CAISEPGSNQPQHF. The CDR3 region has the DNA TGTGCCATCAGTGAGCCGGGGAGCAATCAGCCCCAGCATTTT.